Following are 17 T cell receptor beta chains from one sample sequenced in a study of T cells expressing NK-cell markers. With the 5' RACE reads reprocessed, TCRdb shows one record per CDR3 protein and no DNA. The sample holds roughly 420,000 distinct CDR3 sequences. The source material was blood T cells: a sorted CD56 or NKG2C T cell subset, CD4+ or CD8+ T cells, or bulk PBMC T cells (not recorded which). These receptors all stem from a woman aged 18 to 75 in good health.

The rearrangement links TRBV19 to TRBJ2-4. Germline CDR1 and CDR2: LNHDA and SQIVND (reference sequence). The CDR3 is made up of 15 amino acids. The CDR3 sequence: CASSSASLAKNIQYF.

The chain recombines TRBV20-1 with TRBJ2-5; TCRdb picks TRBD1, but there is no DNA to check that call. Germline CDR1 and CDR2: DFQATT and SNEGSKA (reference sequence). The CDR3 totals 14 residues. The CDR3: CSARAPGVQETQYF.

The rearrangement links TRBV18 to TRBJ2-1; TCRdb selects TRBD1, and the lack of DNA leaves this call unchecked. CDR3 length: 11 amino acids. The germline gives CDR1 KGHSH, CDR2 LQKENI. The chain's CDR3 is CASSPGDKQFF.

The J gene is TRBJ1-6, the V gene TRBV7-3. Germline lookup yields CDR1 SGHTA and CDR2 FQGTGA. CDR3 size: 12 residues. CDR3 amino acids: CASSFVNSPLHF.

The chain carries TRBV10-3 and TRBJ1-5; there is no DNA to check the TCRdb D call of TRBD1. Germline CDR1 is ENHRY and CDR2 is SYGVKD. This CDR3 contains 14 residues. The CDR3 here is CAIRKTGVDQPQHF.

The genes are TRBV6-1 and TRBJ2-3. The CDR3 loop spans 14 amino acids. Germline values: CDR1 MNHNS, CDR2 SASEGT. The CDR3 spells CASPMTWPTDTQYF.

The chain combines TRBV6-2 or TRBV6-3 with TRBJ1-1. Germline V gives CDR1 MNHEY, CDR2 SVGEGT. This CDR3 contains 14 residues. CDR3 amino acids: CASSYSWGNTEAFF.

The chain carries TRBV20-1 and TRBJ1-1. CDR3 length equals 14 residues. Germline V gene lookup returns CDR1 DFQATT and CDR2 SNEGSKA (reference sequence). The CDR3 sequence is CSARDGTGGTEAFF.

The chain links TRBV29-1 to TRBJ2-7; no DNA is available, so the TRBD2 call from TCRdb remains unchecked. This CDR3 spans 16 amino acids. CDR1 SQVTM and CDR2 ANQGSEA come from the germline V gene. CDR3 amino acids: CSVGGTSGSASGRQYF.

The chain links TRBV7-3 to TRBJ1-1. Germline V gives CDR1 SGHTA, CDR2 FQGTGA. There are 14 residues in the CDR3. The CDR3 is CASSLFGEGTEAFF.

The gene calls are TRBV7-6 and TRBJ2-3; TCRdb's assignment of TRBD2 cannot be checked, as there is no DNA. The germline V gene has CDR1 SGHVS and CDR2 FNYEAQ. The CDR3 totals 15 residues. CDR3 sequence reads: CASSVGLAGGDTQYF.

The rearrangement joins TRBV7-9 to TRBJ1-2. Per the germline V gene, CDR1 is SEHNR and CDR2 is FQNEAQ (reference sequence). This CDR3 has 12 residues. The CDR3 spells CASSLLAEGYTF.

This chain links TRBV7-9 with TRBJ2-1; TCRdb outputs TRBD2, but without DNA this stays unchecked. Per germline, CDR1 SEHNR and CDR2 FQNEAQ (reference sequence). CDR3 length equals 14 residues. This CDR3 is CASSGAGGRNEQFF.

The chain has TRBV6-2 or TRBV6-3 and TRBJ2-6; the D gene TCRdb calls, TRBD2, cannot be checked with no DNA. The length of the CDR3 is 19 residues. Germline assignment: CDR1 MNHEY and CDR2 SVGEGT. The CDR3 is CASSYLLGQGNSGANVLTF.

The V gene is TRBV20-1, the J gene TRBJ1-2; TCRdb calls TRBD1, which cannot be checked without DNA. The CDR3 runs to 14 residues. Germline V lookup: CDR1 DFQATT, CDR2 SNEGSKA (reference sequence). The CDR3 sequence is CSAPQGGLNYGYTF.

The rearrangement links TRBV27 to TRBJ2-1; TCRdb's D call of TRBD1 is untestable without DNA. The CDR3 sequence is 20 residues long. Germline V gene lookup returns CDR1 MNHEY and CDR2 SMNVEV (reference sequence). The CDR3 sequence: CASSLSGTGLLAGGVNEQFF.

V is TRBV6-6 and J is TRBJ1-2; the D gene TCRdb calls, TRBD1, cannot be checked with no DNA. The CDR3 contains 13 residues. CDR1 and CDR2 from the germline V gene are MNHNY and SVGAGI (reference sequence). Here the CDR3 reads CASSIGTGDGYTF.